This record concerns one TCR beta chain sequence. The antigen is not known. Trimming left V 3 bases short and J 8 bases short, with 13 bases between. CDR3 size: 13 residues. Germline-derived CDR1 and CDR2 are MGHRA and YSYEKL. cDNA serving as the sequencing template came from extracted, reverse transcribed RNA. Assay: immunoSEQ multiplex PCR; the TCRdb copy retains only in-frame clones and omits some. The data show some 120,000 clones, with around 50% seen just once and approximately 12% held by the top ten. This entry is derived from a study of CD8+ T cells in alopecia areata. The study's findings and limits: One nonresponder makes the tie between baseline CD8+ expansion and response uncertain. Persistence during tofacitinib was seen for many expanded lesional clones in scalp and blood. In scalp, tofacitinib significantly decreased clonality and expanded CD8+ clones among the top 100.

Treatment noted: oral pan-JAK inhibitor, 5-10 mg twice daily. Peripheral blood and lesional scalp punch biopsies were taken from alopecia areata patients. The chain has TRBV4-1 and TRBJ1-2, with D tentatively TRBD1 (5 bases). The input for sequencing was CD8+ T cells sorted from blood, taken at week 24, from a patient treated with tofacitinib. This TCR derives from a human donor with alopecia areata. For the CDR3, the DNA is TGCGCCAGCAGCCAGGATGGGGGGAGAGGCTACACCTTC. Encoded protein: CASSQDGGRGYTF.